The 32 T cell receptor beta chains reported below all come from one sample, sequenced in a study of blood T cell repertoires in COVID-19. Some clones are missing from TCRdb's copy, which holds only in-frame ones; the method was immunoSEQ multiplex PCR. The top ten hold over 9.5% of the sample, which has tens of thousands of clones, around 86% seen once. Material for sequencing was peripheral blood. All receptors derive from a human donor in a cohort sampled during active COVID-19.

This chain connects TRBV2 to TRBJ2-1; 8 nucleotides line up with TRBD2. Trimming at V came to 1 base and at J to 5 bases, leaving 10 bases not matched to a gene. The CDR3 is made up of 17 amino acids. The germline V gene encodes CDR1 SNHLY and CDR2 FYNNEI. This chain's CDR3 is CASSEGARGVQDNEQFF. The CDR3 region has the DNA TGTGCCAGCAGTGAAGGGGCGCGGGGGGTCCAAGACAATGAGCAGTTCTTC.

The chain uses TRBV14 and TRBJ1-4; D uncertain. The CDR3 spans 15 residues. Germline V gives CDR1 SGHDN, CDR2 FVKESK. Trimming removed 4 bases from V and 8 bases from J, with 17 bases in between. The CDR3 DNA reads as TGTGCCAGCAGCCCCCTGGGCGGGCTTAACGAAAAACTGTTTTTT. It yields the protein CASSPLGGLNEKLFF.

The rearrangement uses TRBV21-1 and TRBJ1-5; the DNA was not used to check the table's D call, TRBD1. TRBV21-1 is shown as a pseudogene. This CDR3 comprises 16 residues. CDR3 residues: CASSPGGQGAIQPQHF. The CDR3 coding sequence is TGTGCCAGCAGCCCGGGGGGACAGGGGGCGATTCAGCCCCAGCATTTT.

This clone was observed a single time. The J gene is TRBJ1-5, the V gene TRBV5-5; 8 bases are a match to TRBD1. Trimming at V came to 1 base and at J to 7 bases, leaving 7 bases not matched to a gene. The CDR3 has 15 amino acids. Germline loops: CDR1 SGHKS, CDR2 YYEKEE (reference sequence). For the CDR3, the DNA is TGTGCCAGCAGCTTGACAGGGGGTTCAGAGCAGCCCCAGCATTTT. The encoded protein is CASSLTGGSEQPQHF.

Worth noting for this clone: Other nucleotide sequences from this sample produce the same CDR3. V gene TRBV6-5 combines with J gene TRBJ1-2; 9 nucleotides agree with TRBD1. Germline V gives CDR1 MNHEY, CDR2 SVGAGI. The CDR3 spans 13 residues. J gave up 3 bases and V 5 bases, and 1 base lay outside the gene matches. The CDR3 region is CASSTGGDYGYTF. The CDR3 coding sequence is TGTGCCAGCAGTACAGGGGGCGACTATGGCTACACCTTC.

In its sample, this clone was seen once. The J gene is TRBJ2-5, the V gene TRBV3-1 (or the pseudogene TRBV3-2); 10 nucleotides agree with TRBD2. Germline assignment: CDR1 LGHDT and CDR2 YNNKEL (reference sequence). After removal of 0 bases from V and 5 bases from J, the junction contained 3 bases not matched to a gene. CDR3 size: 15 residues. The CDR3 DNA reads TGTGCCAGCAGCCAAGACCCAGCGGGGGGGGAGACCCAGTACTTC. It specifies CASSQDPAGGETQYF.

This clone was seen only a few times. The CDR3 sequence: CASSQAGVYYGYTF. The CDR3 DNA reads TGTGCCAGCAGCCAAGCGGGGGTTTACTATGGCTACACCTTC. V usage is TRBV3-1 (or the pseudogene TRBV3-2) and J usage is TRBJ1-2, with TRBD1 as a possible D gene (5 bases). Germline V lookup: CDR1 LGHDT, CDR2 YNNKEL (reference sequence). Trimming took 1 base from V and 3 from J, leaving 9 bases between them. This CDR3 has 14 residues.

The rearrangement links TRBV28 to TRBJ2-2, with D perhaps TRBD2 (6 bases). The CDR3 length is 17 residues. The V end was cut by 6 bases, the J end by 0 bases, with 17 bases between. Germline assignment: CDR1 MDHEN and CDR2 SYDVKM. The CDR3 sequence is CASSSTRTPANTGELFF. As DNA, the CDR3 is TGTGCCAGCAGCTCGACTAGAACTCCAGCGAACACCGGGGAGCTGTTTTTT.

The chain has TRBV9 and TRBJ1-1; no clear D gene. The germline V and J ends were trimmed by 0 bases and 3 bases, with 6 bases remaining between them. The CDR3 contains 13 residues. Germline values: CDR1 SGDLS, CDR2 YYNGEE. The CDR3 nucleotides are TGTGCCAGCAGCGTAGAAGCGGACACTGAAGCTTTCTTT. It encodes CASSVEADTEAFF.

This chain joins TRBV5-1 and TRBJ2-1; 7 positions agree with TRBD2. CDR3 length: 14 residues. Germline CDR1 is SGHRS and CDR2 is YFSETQ. Trimming at V came to 6 bases and at J to 7 bases, leaving 10 bases not matched to a gene. The CDR3 loop reads CASTLGGVINEQFF. CDR3 nucleotide sequence: TGCGCCAGCACCCTGGGGGGGGTTATAAATGAGCAGTTCTTC.

This rearrangement joins TRBV2 to TRBJ2-6; tentative D call: TRBD1 (6 bases). CDR1 is SNHLY and CDR2 is FYNNEI in the germline V gene. CDR3 size: 15 residues. V lost 5 bases and J 4 bases, leaving 12 bases between the germline ends. In DNA, the CDR3 is TGTGCCAGCAGTTTACAGGGTAACGGGGCCAACGTCCTGACTTTC. This gives the protein CASSLQGNGANVLTF. The whole variable domain, remainder taken from reference TRBV2 and TRBJ2-6, is EPEVTQTPSHQVTQMGQEVILRCVPISNHLYFYWYRQILGQKVEFLVSFYNNEISEKSEIFDDQFSVERPDGSNFTLKIRSTKLEDSAMYFCASSLQGNGANVLTFGAGSRLTVL.

This chain connects TRBV7-8 to TRBJ1-1; the D gene is possibly TRBD1 (6 bases). The CDR3 has 16 amino acids. V was shortened by 1 base and J by 1 base, with 13 bases between the two germline ends. Germline values: CDR1 SGHVS, CDR2 FQNEAQ. The CDR3 bases are TGTGCCAGCAGCTTAGTACAGGGAATGGGGAACACTGAAGCTTTCTTT. As protein: CASSLVQGMGNTEAFF.

The J gene is TRBJ1-5, the V gene TRBV19; possibly TRBD1 for D (6 bases). The CDR3 extends over 16 amino acids. Germline lookup yields CDR1 LNHDA and CDR2 SQIVND (reference sequence). Trimming stripped 2 bases from V and 0 bases from J, with 11 bases between. The CDR3: CASSIKQGLSNQPQHF. The CDR3, as DNA: TGTGCCAGTAGTATAAAGCAGGGGCTTAGCAATCAGCCCCAGCATTTT.

This chain links TRBV28 with TRBJ1-1, with D unclear. Trimming stripped 5 bases from V and 6 bases from J, with 13 bases between. The CDR3 has 13 residues. Germline V gives CDR1 MDHEN, CDR2 SYDVKM. The CDR3 spells CASSRPEGAEAFF. In nucleotides, the CDR3 is TGTGCCAGCAGTAGACCCGAGGGTGCTGAAGCTTTCTTT.

V is TRBV24-1 and J is TRBJ2-5; D is possibly TRBD1 (5 bases). The CDR3 extends over 15 amino acids. Between the trimmed V and J ends, which lost 2 bases and 4 bases, there was a span of 13 bases. Per germline, CDR1 KGHDR and CDR2 SFDVKD. The CDR3 bases are TGTGCCACCAGTGATTCCCAGGGAAGGGGAGAGACCCAGTACTTC. Protein product: CATSDSQGRGETQYF.

This clone was observed a handful of times. The V and J genes are TRBV6-5 and TRBJ2-3, with TRBD1 as a possible D gene (6 bases). The length of the CDR3 is 15 residues. Germline values: CDR1 MNHEY, CDR2 SVGAGI. Trimming removed 6 bases from V and 3 bases from J, with 16 bases in between. CDR3 sequence (DNA): TGTGCCAGCAGGCTCGGGACACCTGGGACAGATACGCAGTATTTT. Translated, it gives CASRLGTPGTDTQYF.

This clone was found once. The chain employs TRBV5-1 and TRBJ2-5, with a possible D match to TRBD1 (6 bases). Trimming took 0 bases from V and 6 from J, leaving 9 bases between them. Germline-derived CDR1 and CDR2 are SGHRS and YFSETQ. This CDR3 comprises 13 residues. Here the CDR3 reads CASSLEGGQTQYF. The CDR3 nucleotides are TGCGCCAGCAGCTTGGAAGGGGGTCAGACCCAGTACTTC.

The rearrangement links TRBV6-5 to TRBJ2-2; 8 bases agree with TRBD1. J gave up 3 bases and V 4 bases, and 7 bases lay outside the gene matches. Germline CDR1 MNHEY, CDR2 SVGAGI. The CDR3 spans 16 residues. CDR3 protein: CASSSQGATHTGELFF. Here the CDR3 DNA reads TGTGCCAGCAGTTCTCAGGGGGCGACCCACACCGGGGAGCTGTTTTTT.

This chain uses TRBV2 with TRBJ1-4, with TRBD1 as a possible D gene (5 bases). Trimming removed 6 bases at V and 4 bases at J, with 9 bases between. This CDR3 has 13 amino acids. CDR1 is SNHLY, CDR2 FYNNEI, per germline. Written as DNA, the CDR3 is TGTGCCAGCAGCTCGCAGGGTAATGAAAAACTGTTTTTT. This codes for CASSSQGNEKLFF.

This chain uses TRBV30 with TRBJ2-1; the D gene is possibly TRBD2 (5 bases). This CDR3 comprises 14 residues. Trimming took 2 bases from V and 2 from J, leaving 10 bases between them. Per the germline V gene, CDR1 is GTSNPN and CDR2 is SVGIG (reference sequence). The CDR3: CAWSLAGTYNEQFF. CDR3 DNA sequence: TGTGCCTGGAGTTTGGCGGGCACCTACAATGAGCAGTTCTTC.

This chain uses TRBV19 with TRBJ1-5, with TRBD1 matching over 8 bases. The CDR3 totals 14 residues. Germline values: CDR1 LNHDA, CDR2 SQIVND (reference sequence). Unmatched junction bases numbered 7, after V lost 6 bases and J lost 6 bases. The CDR3 DNA follows: TGTGCCAGTAGCCCACCAGGGGGCCCTCAGCCCCAGCATTTT. Translated, it gives CASSPPGGPQPQHF.

The V gene is TRBV5-1, the J gene TRBJ1-4; D might be TRBD1 (6 bases). V was clipped by 6 bases and J by 7 bases, with 22 bases between them. Per the germline V gene, CDR1 is SGHRS and CDR2 is YFSETQ. CDR3 length: 16 amino acids. The CDR3, as DNA: TGCGCCAGCAAAGCGGGGGGCGCCCGGTCCGGTGAAAAACTGTTTTTT. It is translated as CASKAGGARSGEKLFF.

V is TRBV20-1 and J is TRBJ1-2; no firm D call. V dropped 3 bases and J dropped 2 bases, with 7 bases sitting between them. CDR3 size: 12 residues. Germline CDR1 and CDR2: DFQATT and SNEGSKA (reference sequence). The CDR3 coding sequence is TGCAGTGCTAGTGCCGGGAACTATGGCTACACCTTC. This gives the protein CSASAGNYGYTF.

The J gene is TRBJ1-2, the V gene TRBV5-4; 9 bases align to TRBD1. The CDR3 contains 16 residues. Trimming removed 2 bases from V and 6 bases from J; junction bases left unmatched: 11. CDR1 SGHNT and CDR2 YYREEE come from the germline V gene (reference sequence). This CDR3 reads CASSFERDRVMNGYTF. Here the CDR3 DNA reads TGTGCCAGCAGCTTTGAGCGGGACAGGGTAATGAATGGCTACACCTTC. Complete variable domain (other parts from reference TRBV5-4 and TRBJ1-2): ETGVTQSPTHLIKTRGQQVTLRCSSQSGHNTVSWYQQALGQGPQFIFQYYREEENGRGNFPPRFSGLQFPNYSSELNVNALELDDSALYLCASSFERDRVMNGYTFGSGTRLTVV.

This sequence joins TRBV12-5 and TRBJ2-7; 8 positions match TRBD1. Germline loops: CDR1 LGHNT, CDR2 FRNRAP. This CDR3 is built from 19 residues. V lost 1 base to trimming and J lost 3 bases; unmatched junction nucleotides: 17. This CDR3 is CASGLAYWGLTGDFYEQYF. CDR3 coding DNA: TGTGCTAGTGGTTTGGCTTATTGGGGCTTGACAGGGGACTTCTACGAGCAGTACTTC. Drawing the rest from reference TRBV12-5 and TRBJ2-7, the complete variable domain is DARVTQTPRHKVTEMGQEVTMRCQPILGHNTVFWYRQTMMQGLELLAYFRNRAPLDDSGMPKDRFSAEMPDATLATLKIQPSEPRDSAVYFCASGLAYWGLTGDFYEQYFGPGTRLTVT.

The chain carries TRBV2 and TRBJ1-2; D perhaps matches TRBD1 (6 bases). The V end was cut by 0 bases, the J end by 7 bases, with 21 bases between. The CDR3 consists of 17 residues. CDR1 and CDR2 from the germline V gene are SNHLY and FYNNEI. In DNA, the CDR3 is TGTGCCAGCAGTGAAGCGCTTGGCAGGGGTGGGTTCTCTGGCTACACCTTC. It is translated as CASSEALGRGGFSGYTF.

This rearrangement joins TRBV5-1 to TRBJ2-4, with 7 bases lining up with TRBD1. The CDR3 extends over 14 amino acids. CDR1 and CDR2 from the germline V gene are SGHRS and YFSETQ. V trimming: 1 base; J trimming: 7 bases; junction bases outside the gene matches: 5. The CDR3 protein is CASSLSGGSNIQYF. The CDR3 nucleotides are TGCGCCAGCAGCTTGTCAGGGGGTAGCAACATTCAGTACTTC.

This clone was recorded once. The chain has TRBV5-1 and TRBJ1-4; 7 positions agree with TRBD1. Per the germline V gene, CDR1 is SGHRS and CDR2 is YFSETQ. The CDR3 has 15 residues. V lost 4 bases, J lost 5 bases, and 8 bases stayed unmatched. CDR3 DNA: TGCGCCAGCAGCCCACCGGGACAGACGAATGAAAAACTGTTTTTT. Protein: CASSPPGQTNEKLFF.

V gene TRBV5-1 combines with J gene TRBJ1-2, with 7 bases that match TRBD1. CDR1 is SGHRS and CDR2 is YFSETQ in the germline V gene. The length of the CDR3 is 15 residues. The trim removed 0 bases at V and 8 bases at J, leaving 10 bases unmatched. CDR3 residues: CASSLAQGETGGYTF. DNA of the CDR3: TGCGCCAGCAGCTTGGCCCAGGGGGAGACCGGGGGCTACACCTTC.

The chain combines TRBV7-6 with TRBJ2-5, with 8 bases fitting TRBD2. V trimming: 4 bases; J trimming: 0 bases; junction bases outside the gene matches: 4. CDR3 size: 15 residues. Per germline, CDR1 SGHVS and CDR2 FNYEAQ. In nucleotides, the CDR3 is TGTGCCAGCAGCTCCTCGGGGGGGCACCAAGAGACCCAGTACTTC. This codes for CASSSSGGHQETQYF.

This sequence joins TRBV5-8 and TRBJ2-5; TRBD1 agrees at 10 bases. This CDR3 region has 15 residues. Germline loops: CDR1 SGHTS, CDR2 YDEGEE. V dropped 3 bases and J dropped 4; count of bases not matched to a gene: 6. CDR3 sequence reads: CASSYDRGRGETQYF. The CDR3 DNA reads TGTGCCAGCAGCTACGACAGGGGGCGCGGAGAGACCCAGTACTTC.

The chain uses TRBV6-5 and TRBJ1-6, with 7 bases identical to TRBD1. The V gene's germline CDR1 is MNHEY and CDR2 SVGAGI. V gave up 6 bases and J gave up 0 bases; unmatched junction bases: 2. This CDR3 is 15 amino acids long. The CDR3 protein is CASSRGSSYNSPLHF. CDR3 sequence (DNA): TGTGCCAGCAGCAGGGGGAGCTCCTATAATTCACCCCTCCACTTT.